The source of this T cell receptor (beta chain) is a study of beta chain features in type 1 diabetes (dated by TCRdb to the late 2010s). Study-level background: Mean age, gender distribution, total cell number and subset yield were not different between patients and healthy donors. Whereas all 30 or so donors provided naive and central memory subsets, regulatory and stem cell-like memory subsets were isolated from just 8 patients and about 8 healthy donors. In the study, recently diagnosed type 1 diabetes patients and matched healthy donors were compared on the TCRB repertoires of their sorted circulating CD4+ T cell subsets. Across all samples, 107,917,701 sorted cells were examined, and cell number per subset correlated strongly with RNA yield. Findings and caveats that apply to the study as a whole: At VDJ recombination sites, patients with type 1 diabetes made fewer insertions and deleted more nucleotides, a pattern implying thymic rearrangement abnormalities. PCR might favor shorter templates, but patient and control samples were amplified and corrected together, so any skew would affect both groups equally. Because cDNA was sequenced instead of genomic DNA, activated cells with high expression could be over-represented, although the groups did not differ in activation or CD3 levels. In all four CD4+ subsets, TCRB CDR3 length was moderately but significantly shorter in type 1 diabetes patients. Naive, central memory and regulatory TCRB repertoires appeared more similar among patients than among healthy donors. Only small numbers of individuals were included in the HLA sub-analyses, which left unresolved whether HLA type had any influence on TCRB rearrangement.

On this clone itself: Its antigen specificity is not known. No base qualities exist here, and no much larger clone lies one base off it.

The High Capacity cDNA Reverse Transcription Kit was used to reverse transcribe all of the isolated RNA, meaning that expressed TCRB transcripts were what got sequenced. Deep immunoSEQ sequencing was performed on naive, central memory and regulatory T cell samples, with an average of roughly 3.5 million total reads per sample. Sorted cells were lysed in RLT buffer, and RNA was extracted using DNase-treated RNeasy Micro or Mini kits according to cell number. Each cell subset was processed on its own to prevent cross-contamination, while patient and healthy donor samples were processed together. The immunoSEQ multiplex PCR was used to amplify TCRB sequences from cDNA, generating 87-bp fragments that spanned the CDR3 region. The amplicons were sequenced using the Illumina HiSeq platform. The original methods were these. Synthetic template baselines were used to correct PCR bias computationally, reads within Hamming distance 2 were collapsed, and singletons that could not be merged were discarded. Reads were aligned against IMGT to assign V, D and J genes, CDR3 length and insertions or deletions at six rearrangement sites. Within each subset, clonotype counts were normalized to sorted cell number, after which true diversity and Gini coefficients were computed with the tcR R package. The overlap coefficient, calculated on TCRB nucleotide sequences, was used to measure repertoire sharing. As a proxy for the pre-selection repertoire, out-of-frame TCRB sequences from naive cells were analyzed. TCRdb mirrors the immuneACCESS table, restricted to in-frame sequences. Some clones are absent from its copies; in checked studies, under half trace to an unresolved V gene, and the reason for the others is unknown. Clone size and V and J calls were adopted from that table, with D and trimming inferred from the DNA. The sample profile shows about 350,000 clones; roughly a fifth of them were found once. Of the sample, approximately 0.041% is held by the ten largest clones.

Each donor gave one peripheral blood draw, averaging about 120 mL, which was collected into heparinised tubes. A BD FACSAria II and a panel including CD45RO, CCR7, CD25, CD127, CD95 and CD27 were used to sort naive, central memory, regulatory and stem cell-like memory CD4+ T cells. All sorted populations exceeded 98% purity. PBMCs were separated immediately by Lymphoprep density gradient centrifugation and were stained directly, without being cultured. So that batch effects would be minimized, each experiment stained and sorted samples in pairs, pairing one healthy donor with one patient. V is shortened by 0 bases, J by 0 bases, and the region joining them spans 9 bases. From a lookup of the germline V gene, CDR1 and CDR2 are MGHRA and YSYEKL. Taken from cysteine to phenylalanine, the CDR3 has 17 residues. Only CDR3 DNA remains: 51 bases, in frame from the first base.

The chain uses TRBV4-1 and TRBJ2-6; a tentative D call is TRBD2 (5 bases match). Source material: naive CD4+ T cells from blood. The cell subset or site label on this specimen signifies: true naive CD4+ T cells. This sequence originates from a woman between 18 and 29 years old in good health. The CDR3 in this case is CASSQDEGSSGANVLTF. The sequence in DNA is TGCGCCAGCAGCCAAGATGAAGGGAGCTCTGGGGCCAACGTCCTGACTTTC.